Below are 23 T cell receptor beta chains sequenced from a single sample in a study of CD8+CD57+ T cells in acquired aplastic anemia. Genomic DNA was employed as the template in profiling TCR beta VDJ and CDR3. One entry per CDR3 protein, called by TCRdb with MiXCR from the reads. The sample yields over 150,000 distinct CDR3 sequences, less than 65% seen once. Sequenced material: sorted CD4+, CD8+, or CD8+CD57+ T cells (not recorded which) from PBMCs. The receptors stem from a human donor in good health, serving as a control.

The chain combines TRBV15 with TRBJ2-7; 10 nucleotides agree with TRBD2. The CDR3 is made up of 15 amino acids. The V segment lost 6 bases and the J segment 2 bases; nucleotides outside the gene matches: 7. Germline CDR1 and CDR2: LNHNV and YYDKDF (reference sequence). The CDR3: CATRASSGGTYEQYF. The DNA of the CDR3 is TGTGCCACCAGGGCCTCTAGCGGGGGTACCTACGAGCAGTACTTC.

Comments on this clonotype: Mismatch with germline at one junction end may stem from a read error. The chain has TRBV15 and TRBJ1-5; no definite D call. The CDR3 totals 13 residues. Germline loops: CDR1 LNHNV, CDR2 YYDKDF (reference sequence). The CDR3 loop reads CATSRDVNRPQHF. CDR3 sequence (DNA): TGTGCCACCAGCAGAGATGTAAATCGGCCCCAGCATTTT.

This clonotype was seen ten or more times. The V and J genes are TRBV12-3 or TRBV12-4 and TRBJ1-4; a possible D gene is TRBD1 (6 bases). V was cut by 1 base and J by 8 bases, with 14 bases left in between. This CDR3 has 15 amino acids. CDR3 nucleotide sequence: TGTGCCAGCAGTTTAGGAGGCGGACAGAGCGAAAAACTGTTTTTT. This encodes CASSLGGGQSEKLFF.

V usage is TRBV24-1 and J usage is TRBJ1-1; the D gene is possibly TRBD1 (6 bases). CDR3 length: 14 residues. Germline CDR1 is KGHDR and CDR2 is SFDVKD. Trimming cost V 10 bases and J 1 base, with 15 bases left between them. The CDR3 protein is CATTGRGPNTEAFF. For the CDR3, the DNA is TGTGCCACGACTGGCCGGGGGCCGAACACTGAAGCTTTCTTT.

The table lists this clonotype with a count of one. J is TRBJ2-7 and V is TRBV2; 7 nucleotides agree with TRBD1. CDR1 SNHLY and CDR2 FYNNEI come from the germline V gene. This CDR3 is 13 amino acids long. V shed 6 bases, J shed 2 bases, and the junction held 4 bases outside the gene matches. CDR3 in amino acids: CASRGQTTYEQYF. The CDR3 DNA sequence: TGTGCCAGCAGGGGACAGACCACCTACGAGCAGTACTTC.

The chain couples TRBV25-1 to TRBJ1-6; 10 bases agree with TRBD1. The V gene's germline CDR1 is MGHDK and CDR2 SYGVNS. Trimming took 9 bases from V and 8 from J; bases not matched to a gene: 4. The CDR3 sequence is 13 residues long. The CDR3 reads CASPTGGYSPLHF. In nucleotides, the CDR3 is TGTGCCAGTCCGACAGGGGGCTATTCACCCCTCCACTTT. Full variable domain (outside the CDR3, taken from reference TRBV25-1 and TRBJ1-6): EADIYQTPRYLVIGTGKKITLECSQTMGHDKMYWYQQDPGMELHLIHYSYGVNSTEKGDLSSESTVSRIRTEHFPLTLESARPSHTSQYLCASPTGGYSPLHFGNGTRLTVT.

This clonotype has a handful of counts. This chain links TRBV10-3 with TRBJ1-4; possibly TRBD1 for D (6 bases). The CDR3 runs to 13 residues. CDR1 is ENHRY and CDR2 is SYGVKD in the germline V gene. With 8 bases removed from V and 6 bases from J, the gap between germline ends came to 13 bases. The CDR3 DNA reads as TGTGCCATCCAGGACAGAGCGGATGAAAAACTGTTTTTT. Protein: CAIQDRADEKLFF.

The rearrangement links TRBV19 to TRBJ1-2; 7 bases fit TRBD1. The CDR3 contains 14 residues. With V trimmed by 5 bases and J by 4 bases, 7 bases remained unmatched. CDR1 is LNHDA and CDR2 is SQIVND in the germline V gene (reference sequence). This chain's CDR3 is CASSERGQFYGYTF. The DNA of the CDR3 is TGTGCCAGTAGTGAACGGGGACAGTTCTATGGCTACACCTTC.

The J gene is TRBJ1-2, the V gene TRBV29-1; D call uncertain. The CDR3 contains 10 residues. Germline-derived CDR1 and CDR2 are SQVTM and ANQGSEA. Trimming left V 7 bases short and J 8 bases short, with 11 bases between. The CDR3 sequence: CSAVEGGYTF. DNA for the CDR3: TGCAGCGCCGTTGAAGGAGGCTACACCTTC.

This clonotype was seen only a few times. The chain couples TRBV10-3 to TRBJ2-1; TRBD1 aligns across 9 bases. The CDR3 has 15 amino acids. Germline lookup yields CDR1 ENHRY and CDR2 SYGVKD. With V trimmed by 6 bases and J by 6 bases, 9 bases remained unmatched. The CDR3 DNA is TGTGCCATCAGGGCCGGGACAGGGCTTTTCAATGAGCAGTTCTTC. Protein product: CAIRAGTGLFNEQFF.

The J gene is TRBJ1-2, the V gene TRBV28; no clear D gene. The germline CDR1 and CDR2 sequences are MDHEN and SYDVKM. The CDR3 has 12 amino acids. V dropped 3 bases and J dropped 1 base, with 3 bases sitting between them. The CDR3 bases are TGTGCCAGCAGTTTCGTTAACTATGGCTACACCTTC. The encoded protein is CASSFVNYGYTF.

Worth noting for this clonotype: A much bigger clone sits one base away, suggesting this may be a read error. The chain couples TRBV4-1 to TRBJ2-1; D tentatively reads TRBD1 or TRBD2 (5 bases each). This CDR3 has 15 amino acids. Germline V CDR1 and CDR2: MGHRA, YSYEKL. V was cut by 4 bases and J by 3 bases, with 13 bases left in between. The DNA for the CDR3 is TGCGCCAGCAGCCGAGGTGAGGGGAACTACAATGAGCAGTTCTTC. Translation gives CASSRGEGNYNEQFF.

This clonotype appeared many times. The gene calls are TRBV5-1 and TRBJ2-7; 8 nucleotides match TRBD2. With 0 bases clipped from V and 7 bases from J, the junction kept 3 bases outside the gene matches. Germline CDR1 SGHRS, CDR2 YFSETQ. The CDR3 has 13 amino acids. DNA of the CDR3: TGCGCCAGCAGCTTGGAGGGACTAGAAGAGCAGTACTTC. Protein sequence: CASSLEGLEEQYF.

There are a few counts of this clonotype. The chain couples TRBV2 to TRBJ1-6; no clear D. CDR1 and CDR2 (germline): SNHLY, FYNNEI. This CDR3 contains 12 residues. Trimming shortened V by 8 bases and J by 6 bases, and 8 bases separated the two germline ends. The CDR3 region is CASEVGNSPLHF. Here the CDR3 DNA reads TGTGCCAGCGAAGTGGGTAATTCACCCCTCCACTTT.

V gene TRBV24-1 combines with J gene TRBJ1-5; D not certain. Germline V gene data show CDR1 as KGHDR and CDR2 as SFDVKD. V lost 5 bases to trimming and J lost 7 bases, with 14 bases between them. The CDR3 is 14 amino acids. The chain's CDR3 is CATSGSGFWQPQHF. The CDR3 DNA reads as TGTGCCACCAGTGGTTCAGGATTTTGGCAGCCCCAGCATTTT.

V usage is TRBV12-5 and J usage is TRBJ2-1, with no clear D. The CDR3 has 14 amino acids. CDR1 is LGHNT and CDR2 is FRNRAP in the germline V gene. The CDR3 region is CASSVDQMDNEQFF. The CDR3 coding sequence is TGTGCCAGCAGCGTAGACCAGATGGACAATGAGCAGTTCTTC. Looking up the rest from reference TRBV12-5 and TRBJ2-1 gives the full variable domain: DARVTQTPRHKVTEMGQEVTMRCQPILGHNTVFWYRQTMMQGLELLAYFRNRAPLDDSGMPKDRFSAEMPDATLATLKIQPSEPRDSAVYFCASSVDQMDNEQFFGPGTRLTVL.

As for this clonotype: Given a much more abundant clone one base away, this may be a read error. No conserved phenylalanine or tryptophan ends this CDR3, so it is likely a read error. CDR3 residues: CASSELHGGLVNTEAFS. CDR3 nucleotide sequence: TGTGCCAGCAGTGAATTACATGGGGGGCTGGTGAACACTGAAGCTTTCTCT. The chain is built from TRBV6-1 and TRBJ1-1, with a tentative D call TRBD1 (6 bases). V lost 2 bases, J lost 0 bases, and 16 bases lay in between. The germline V gene encodes CDR1 MNHNS and CDR2 SASEGT. CDR3 length equals 17 residues.

V usage is TRBV19 and J usage is TRBJ2-3; tentative D call: TRBD2 (6 bases). Deletions cut 10 bases from V and 4 bases from J, with 18 bases between. Germline CDR1 is LNHDA and CDR2 is SQIVND (reference sequence). The CDR3 sequence is 14 residues long. CDR3 residues: CATRDSTPPDTQYF. The CDR3 DNA reads as TGTGCCACCCGGGACTCCACTCCACCAGATACGCAGTATTTT. The variable domain in full, with the rest retrieved from reference TRBV19 and TRBJ2-3, is DGGITQSPKYLFRKEGQNVTLSCEQNLNHDAMYWYRQDPGQGLRLIYYSQIVNDFQKGDIAEGYSVSREKKESFPLTVTSAQKNPTAFYLCATRDSTPPDTQYFGPGTRLTVL.

This clonotype has more than one count but fewer than ten. V and J are TRBV20-1 and TRBJ1-2; a possible D gene is TRBD1 (5 bases). CDR1 DFQATT and CDR2 SNEGSKA come from the germline V gene (reference sequence). CDR3 length: 13 amino acids. V was trimmed by 3 bases and J by 6 bases, leaving 14 bases between them. Here the CDR3 reads CSASEAGRDGYTF. CDR3 bases: TGCAGTGCTAGTGAGGCAGGGCGAGATGGCTACACCTTC.

The V gene is TRBV19, the J gene TRBJ1-2; 7 positions agree with TRBD1. The CDR3 is 13 amino acids. The germline CDR1 and CDR2 sequences are LNHDA and SQIVND (reference sequence). Unmatched junction bases numbered 3, after V lost 4 bases and J lost 4 bases. The DNA of the CDR3 is TGTGCCAGTAGTAAGACAGGGAGCTATGGCTACACCTTC. This translates into CASSKTGSYGYTF.

This clonotype was detected ten times or more. The chain joins TRBV20-1 to TRBJ2-4, with a possible D match to TRBD2 (6 bases). CDR3 size: 15 residues. The V and J ends lost 0 bases and 5 bases respectively, with 14 bases between them. The germline V gene has CDR1 DFQATT and CDR2 SNEGSKA (reference sequence). This CDR3 reads CSAREGVSGENIQYF. The CDR3 nucleotides are TGCAGTGCTAGAGAGGGGGTGTCGGGGGAAAACATTCAGTACTTC.

For the CDR3, the DNA is TGTGCCAGCAGCGACAGGGGCGCGAACACTGAAGCTTTCTTT. The encoded protein is CASSDRGANTEAFF. The chain combines TRBV9 with TRBJ1-1; TRBD1 matches at 7 bases. Germline CDR1 SGDLS, CDR2 YYNGEE. This CDR3 spans 14 amino acids. V shed 3 bases and J 1 base; nucleotides not matched to a gene: 3. The variable domain in full, with the rest retrieved from reference TRBV9 and TRBJ1-1, is DSGVTQTPKHLITATGQRVTLRCSPRSGDLSVYWYQQSLDQGLQFLIQYYNGEERAKGNILERFSAQQFPDLHSELNLSSLELGDSALYFCASSDRGANTEAFFGQGTRLTVV.

The rearrangement joins TRBV7-8 to TRBJ2-5, with a tentative D call TRBD2 (6 bases). There are 15 residues in the CDR3. Germline assignment: CDR1 SGHVS and CDR2 FQNEAQ. The V gene lost 5 bases and the J gene lost 5 bases, with 18 bases spanning the gap. The CDR3 DNA follows: TGTGCCAGCAGCCCAAAGCGTGCGGGATTCGAGACCCAGTACTTC. It encodes CASSPKRAGFETQYF.